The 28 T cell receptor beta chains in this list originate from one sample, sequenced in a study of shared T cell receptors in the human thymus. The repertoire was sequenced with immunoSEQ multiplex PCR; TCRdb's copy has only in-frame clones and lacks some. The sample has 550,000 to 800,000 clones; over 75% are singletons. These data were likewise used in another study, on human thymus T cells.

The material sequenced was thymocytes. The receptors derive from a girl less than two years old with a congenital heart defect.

This CDR3 reads CASSGDWASGGAGTGELFF. Here the CDR3 DNA reads TGTGCCAGCAGTGGAGATTGGGCTAGCGGGGGGGCCGGGACCGGGGAGCTGTTTTTT. The chain carries TRBV27 and TRBJ2-2; TRBD2 aligns across 12 bases. With 5 bases clipped from V and 5 bases from J, the junction kept 15 bases outside the gene matches. This CDR3 has 19 residues. The germline CDR1 and CDR2 sequences are MNHEY and SMNVEV (reference sequence).

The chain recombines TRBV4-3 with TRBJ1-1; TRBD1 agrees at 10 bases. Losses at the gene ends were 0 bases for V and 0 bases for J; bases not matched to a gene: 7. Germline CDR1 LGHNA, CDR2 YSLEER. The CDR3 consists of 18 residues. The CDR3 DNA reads TGCGCCAGCAGCCAAGAGGCGGGACAGGGGATCATGAACACTGAAGCTTTCTTT. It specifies CASSQEAGQGIMNTEAFF.

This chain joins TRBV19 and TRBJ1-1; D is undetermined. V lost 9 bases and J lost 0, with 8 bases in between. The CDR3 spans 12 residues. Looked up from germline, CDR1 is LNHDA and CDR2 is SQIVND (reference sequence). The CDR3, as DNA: TGTGCCAGCAGAATGCTGAACACTGAAGCTTTCTTT. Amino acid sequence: CASRMLNTEAFF.

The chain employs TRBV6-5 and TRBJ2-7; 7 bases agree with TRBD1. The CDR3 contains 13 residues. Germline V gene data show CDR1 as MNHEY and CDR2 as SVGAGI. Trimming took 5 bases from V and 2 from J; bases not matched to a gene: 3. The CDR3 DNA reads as TGTGCCAGCAGTACAGGGGCGGCCTACGAGCAGTACTTC. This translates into CASSTGAAYEQYF.

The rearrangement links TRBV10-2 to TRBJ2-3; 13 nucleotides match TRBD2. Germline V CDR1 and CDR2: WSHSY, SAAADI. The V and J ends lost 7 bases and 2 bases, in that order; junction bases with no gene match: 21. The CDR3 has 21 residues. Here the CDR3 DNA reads TGCGCCAGCACCGGCCCCCACAGGACTAGCGGGGGACGACAACTCACAGATACGCAGTATTTT. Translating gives CASTGPHRTSGGRQLTDTQYF.

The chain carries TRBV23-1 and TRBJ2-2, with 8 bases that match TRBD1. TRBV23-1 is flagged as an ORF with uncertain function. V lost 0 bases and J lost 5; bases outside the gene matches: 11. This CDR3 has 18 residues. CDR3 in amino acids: CASSQSPPRTGKTGELFF. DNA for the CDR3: TGCGCCAGCAGTCAATCTCCCCCTAGGACAGGGAAGACCGGGGAGCTGTTTTTT.

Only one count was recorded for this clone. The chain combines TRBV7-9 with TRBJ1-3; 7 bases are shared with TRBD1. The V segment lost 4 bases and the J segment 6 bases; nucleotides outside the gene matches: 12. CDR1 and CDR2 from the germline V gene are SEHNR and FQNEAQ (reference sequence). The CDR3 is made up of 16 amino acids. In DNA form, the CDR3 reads TGTGCCAGCAGCTCAGACAGGGTGTATGCCTCAAACACCATATATTTT. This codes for CASSSDRVYASNTIYF.

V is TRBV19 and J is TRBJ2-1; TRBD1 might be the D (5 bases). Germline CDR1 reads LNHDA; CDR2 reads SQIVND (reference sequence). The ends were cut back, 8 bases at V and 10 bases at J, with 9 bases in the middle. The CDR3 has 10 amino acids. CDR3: CASVGAEQFF. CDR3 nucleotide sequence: TGTGCCAGTGTTGGGGCCGAGCAGTTCTTC.

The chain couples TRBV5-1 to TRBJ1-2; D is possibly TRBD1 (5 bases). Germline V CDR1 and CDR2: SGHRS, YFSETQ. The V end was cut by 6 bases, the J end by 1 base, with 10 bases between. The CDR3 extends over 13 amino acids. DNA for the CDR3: TGCGCCAGCAAAGCCAGGGTTAACTATGGCTACACCTTC. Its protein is CASKARVNYGYTF.

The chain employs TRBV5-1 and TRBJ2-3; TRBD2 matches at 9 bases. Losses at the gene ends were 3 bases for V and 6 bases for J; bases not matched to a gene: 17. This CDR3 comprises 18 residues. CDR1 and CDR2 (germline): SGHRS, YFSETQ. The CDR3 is CASSSEAGGLKFTDTQYF. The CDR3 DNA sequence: TGCGCCAGCAGCTCGGAGGCGGGGGGGTTAAAATTTACGGATACGCAGTATTTT.

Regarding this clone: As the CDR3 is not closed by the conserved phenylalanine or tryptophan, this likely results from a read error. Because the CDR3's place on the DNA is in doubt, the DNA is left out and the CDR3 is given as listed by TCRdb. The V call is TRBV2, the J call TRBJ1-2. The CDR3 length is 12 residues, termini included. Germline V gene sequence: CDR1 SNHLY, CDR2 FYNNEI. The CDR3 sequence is CASSPRDPAIYP.

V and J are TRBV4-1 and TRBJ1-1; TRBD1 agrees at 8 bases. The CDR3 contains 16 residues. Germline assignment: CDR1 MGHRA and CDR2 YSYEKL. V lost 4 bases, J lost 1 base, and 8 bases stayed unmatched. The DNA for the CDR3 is TGCGCCAGCAGCCGAAAGCCGGGACAGGAGAACACTGAAGCTTTCTTT. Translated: CASSRKPGQENTEAFF.

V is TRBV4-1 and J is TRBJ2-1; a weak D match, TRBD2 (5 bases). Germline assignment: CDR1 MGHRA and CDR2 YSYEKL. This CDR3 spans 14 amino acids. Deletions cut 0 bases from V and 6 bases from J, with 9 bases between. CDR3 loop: CASSQETRTNEQFF. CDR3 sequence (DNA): TGCGCCAGCAGCCAAGAAACTAGAACCAATGAGCAGTTCTTC.

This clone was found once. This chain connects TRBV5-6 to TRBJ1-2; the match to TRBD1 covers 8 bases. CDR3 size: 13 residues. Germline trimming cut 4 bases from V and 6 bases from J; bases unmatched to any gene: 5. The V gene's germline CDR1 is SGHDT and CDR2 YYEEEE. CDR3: CASSAQGADGYTF. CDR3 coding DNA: TGTGCCAGCAGCGCCCAGGGGGCGGATGGCTACACCTTC.

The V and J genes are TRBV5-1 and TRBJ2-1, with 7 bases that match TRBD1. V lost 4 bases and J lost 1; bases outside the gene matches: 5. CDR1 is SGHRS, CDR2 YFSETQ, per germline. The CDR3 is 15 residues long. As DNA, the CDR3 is TGCGCCAGCAGCGGATACAGGGGATCCTACAATGAGCAGTTCTTC. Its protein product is CASSGYRGSYNEQFF.

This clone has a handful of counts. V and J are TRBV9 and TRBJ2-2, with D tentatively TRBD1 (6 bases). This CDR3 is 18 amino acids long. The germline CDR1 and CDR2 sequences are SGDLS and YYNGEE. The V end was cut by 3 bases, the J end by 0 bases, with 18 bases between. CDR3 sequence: CASSAVGQPGPNTGELFF. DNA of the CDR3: TGTGCCAGCAGCGCAGTTGGACAGCCCGGCCCGAACACCGGGGAGCTGTTTTTT. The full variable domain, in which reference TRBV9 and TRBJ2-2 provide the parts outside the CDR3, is DSGVTQTPKHLITATGQRVTLRCSPRSGDLSVYWYQQSLDQGLQFLIQYYNGEERAKGNILERFSAQQFPDLHSELNLSSLELGDSALYFCASSAVGQPGPNTGELFFGEGSRLTVL.

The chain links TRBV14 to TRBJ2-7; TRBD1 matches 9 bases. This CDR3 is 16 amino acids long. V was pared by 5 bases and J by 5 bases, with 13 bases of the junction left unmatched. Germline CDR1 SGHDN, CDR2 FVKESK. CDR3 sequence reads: CASSDITGGVIHEQYF. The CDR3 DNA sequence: TGTGCCAGCAGCGATATAACAGGGGGCGTTATCCACGAGCAGTACTTC.

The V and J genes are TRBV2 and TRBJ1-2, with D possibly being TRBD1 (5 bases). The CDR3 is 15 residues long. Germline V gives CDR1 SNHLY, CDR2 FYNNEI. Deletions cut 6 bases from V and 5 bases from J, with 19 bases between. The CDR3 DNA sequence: TGTGCCAGCAGCGTAGGGACTGACGCACATTATGGCTACACCTTC. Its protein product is CASSVGTDAHYGYTF.

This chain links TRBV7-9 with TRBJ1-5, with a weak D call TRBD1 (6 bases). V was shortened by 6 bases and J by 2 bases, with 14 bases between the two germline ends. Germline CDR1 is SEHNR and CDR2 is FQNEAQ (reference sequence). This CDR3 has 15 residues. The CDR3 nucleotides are TGTGCCAGCAGGGACGGGACATTGGGCAATCAGCCCCAGCATTTT. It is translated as CASRDGTLGNQPQHF.

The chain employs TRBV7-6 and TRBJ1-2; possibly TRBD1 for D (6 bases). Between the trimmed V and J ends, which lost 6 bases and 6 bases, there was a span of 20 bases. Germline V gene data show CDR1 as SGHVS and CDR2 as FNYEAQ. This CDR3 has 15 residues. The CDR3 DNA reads TGTGCCAGCAGTTCACCGGGACAAACAAGGGATGGCTACACCTTC. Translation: CASSSPGQTRDGYTF. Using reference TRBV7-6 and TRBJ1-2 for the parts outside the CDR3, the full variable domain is GAGVSQSPRYKVTKRGQDVALRCDPISGHVSLYWYRQALGQGPEFLTYFNYEAQQDKSGLPNDRFSAERPEGSISTLTIQRTEQRDSAMYRCASSSPGQTRDGYTFGSGTRLTVV.

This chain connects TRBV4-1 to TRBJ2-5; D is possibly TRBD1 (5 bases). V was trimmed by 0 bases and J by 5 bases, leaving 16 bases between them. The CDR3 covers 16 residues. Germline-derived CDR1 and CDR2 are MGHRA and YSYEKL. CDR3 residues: CASSQDYTRVRETQYF. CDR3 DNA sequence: TGCGCCAGCAGCCAAGATTATACCAGGGTAAGGGAGACCCAGTACTTC.

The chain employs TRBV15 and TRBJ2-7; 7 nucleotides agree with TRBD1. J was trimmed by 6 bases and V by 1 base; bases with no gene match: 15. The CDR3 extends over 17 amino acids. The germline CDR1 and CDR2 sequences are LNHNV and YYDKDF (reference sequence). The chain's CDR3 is CATSRASDSQGMSEQYF. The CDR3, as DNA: TGTGCCACCAGCAGAGCTTCGGATTCACAGGGGATGAGCGAGCAGTACTTC. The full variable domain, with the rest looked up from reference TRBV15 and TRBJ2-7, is DAMVIQNPRYQVTQFGKPVTLSCSQTLNHNVMYWYQQKSSQAPKLLFHYYDKDFNNEADTPDNFQSRRPNTSFCFLDIRSPGLGDTAMYLCATSRASDSQGMSEQYFGPGTRLTVT.

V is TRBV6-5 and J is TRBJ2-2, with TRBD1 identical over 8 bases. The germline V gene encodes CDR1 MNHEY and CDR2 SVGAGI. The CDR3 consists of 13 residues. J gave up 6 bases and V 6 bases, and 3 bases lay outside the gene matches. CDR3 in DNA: TGTGCCAGCAGCCACAGGGGGTCCGGGGAGCTGTTTTTT. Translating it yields CASSHRGSGELFF.

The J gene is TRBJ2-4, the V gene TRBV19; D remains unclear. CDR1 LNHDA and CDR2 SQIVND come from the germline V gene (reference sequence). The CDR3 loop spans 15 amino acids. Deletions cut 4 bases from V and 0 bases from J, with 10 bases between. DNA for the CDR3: TGTGCCAGTAGTACGGGTAGACTAGCCAAAAACATTCAGTACTTC. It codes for CASSTGRLAKNIQYF.

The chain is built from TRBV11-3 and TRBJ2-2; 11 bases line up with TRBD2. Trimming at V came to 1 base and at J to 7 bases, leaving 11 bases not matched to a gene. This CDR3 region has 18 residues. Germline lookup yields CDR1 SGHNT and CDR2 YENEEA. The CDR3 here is CASSLVASGGYVDGELFF. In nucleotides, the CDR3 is TGTGCCAGCAGCTTAGTAGCTAGCGGGGGGTATGTTGACGGGGAGCTGTTTTTT. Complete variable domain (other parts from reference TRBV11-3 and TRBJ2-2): EAGVVQSPRYKIIEKKQPVAFWCNPISGHNTLYWYLQNLGQGPELLIRYENEEAVDDSQLPKDRFSAERLKGVDSTLKIQPAELGDSAVYLCASSLVASGGYVDGELFFGEGSRLTVL.

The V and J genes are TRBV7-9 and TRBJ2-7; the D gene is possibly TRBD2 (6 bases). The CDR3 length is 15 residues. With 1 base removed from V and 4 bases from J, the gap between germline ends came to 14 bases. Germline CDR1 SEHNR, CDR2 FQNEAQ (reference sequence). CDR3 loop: CASSLVGLGRYEQYF. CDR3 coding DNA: TGTGCCAGCAGCTTAGTGGGACTGGGAAGATACGAGCAGTACTTC.

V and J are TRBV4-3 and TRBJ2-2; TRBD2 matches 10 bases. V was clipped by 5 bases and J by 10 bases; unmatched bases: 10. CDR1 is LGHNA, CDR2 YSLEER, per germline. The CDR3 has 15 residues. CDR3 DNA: TGCGCCAGCAGCGAGGGTCCTAGCGGGAGTGAGGAGCTGTTTTTT. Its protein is CASSEGPSGSEELFF.

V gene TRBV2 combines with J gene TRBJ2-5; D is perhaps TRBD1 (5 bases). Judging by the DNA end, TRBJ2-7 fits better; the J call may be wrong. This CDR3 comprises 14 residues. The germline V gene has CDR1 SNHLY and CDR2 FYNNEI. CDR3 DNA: TGTGCCAGCAGTCTACAGGCTGGGAACTACGAGCAGTACTTC. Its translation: CASSLQAGNYEQYF.